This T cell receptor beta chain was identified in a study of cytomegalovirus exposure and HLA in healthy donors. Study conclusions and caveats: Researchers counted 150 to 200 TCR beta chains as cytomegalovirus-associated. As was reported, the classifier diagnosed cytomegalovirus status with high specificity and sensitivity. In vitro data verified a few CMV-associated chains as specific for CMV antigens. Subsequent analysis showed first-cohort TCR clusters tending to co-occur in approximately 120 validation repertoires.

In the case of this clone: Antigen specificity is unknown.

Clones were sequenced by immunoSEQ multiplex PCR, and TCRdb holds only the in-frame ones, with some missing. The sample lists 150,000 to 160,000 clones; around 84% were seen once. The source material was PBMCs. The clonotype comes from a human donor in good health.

The CDR3 region has the DNA TGTGCCAGCAGCACTGGACAGGGGACTAACTATGGCTACACCTTC. It encodes CASSTGQGTNYGYTF. V usage is TRBV7-9 and J usage is TRBJ1-2, with 9 positions matching TRBD1. The CDR3 has 15 amino acids. Looked up from germline, CDR1 is SEHNR and CDR2 is FQNEAQ (reference sequence). After removal of 5 bases from V and 0 bases from J, the junction contained 4 bases not matched to a gene.